This T cell receptor (beta chain) was retrieved from a study of shared clonotypes between healthy human individuals. Study background: The donor pool was made up of a couple of women and a few men aged 18 to 49.

In the naive CD8 group, cells lacked CD45RO and were positively selected for CCR7, so terminally differentiated effector memory CD45RA+ cells were left out. Some clones are missing from TCRdb's copy, which holds only in-frame ones; the method was immunoSEQ multiplex PCR. The sample yields more than 2 million clones, around 95% seen once. Germline CDR1 reads SGHAT; CDR2 reads FQNNGV. The CDR3 length is 15 residues. The V and J ends lost 2 bases and 0 bases respectively, with 10 bases between them. The rearrangement uses TRBV11-2 and TRBJ1-1; no firm D call. The TCR comes from a man between 18 and 35 years old in good health. Some clones in this sample may be carry-over from other donors' samples. Sequenced material: naive CD8+ T cells from PBMCs. In DNA form, the CDR3 reads TGTGCCAGCAGCTTATCGGGCAGACTGAACACTGAAGCTTTCTTT. Translated, it gives CASSLSGRLNTEAFF. Full variable domain (outside the CDR3, taken from reference TRBV11-2 and TRBJ1-1): EAGVAQSPRYKIIEKRQSVAFWCNPISGHATLYWYQQILGQGPKLLIQFQNNGVVDDSQLPKDRFSAERLKGVDSTLKIQPAKLEDSAVYLCASSLSGRLNTEAFFGQGTRLTVV.